The 7 T cell receptor beta chains below come from one sample, sequenced in a study of cytomegalovirus exposure and HLA in healthy donors. Here immunoSEQ multiplex PCR was the method, and the copy in TCRdb shows in-frame clones only, minus some. The sample includes approximately 100,000 clones, about 83% of them seen just once. Material for sequencing was PBMCs. The receptor set was obtained from a young woman in good health and CMV-seronegative.

The CDR3 bases are TGTGCCAGCTTAAGACAGTCTTATGGCTACACCTTC. Translation: CASLRQSYGYTF. This rearrangement joins TRBV28 to TRBJ1-2; a weak D match, TRBD1 (5 bases). The CDR3 is 12 amino acids. CDR1 MDHEN and CDR2 SYDVKM come from the germline V gene. V dropped 8 bases and J dropped 5 bases, with 12 bases sitting between them.

The CDR3 DNA follows: TGTGCCAGCGCCGGGGGTCCCCACACAGATACGCAGTATTTT. Translation gives CASAGGPHTDTQYF. The chain has TRBV9 and TRBJ2-3; a weak D match, TRBD2 (6 bases). V lost 7 bases and J 2 bases, leaving 14 bases between the germline ends. The CDR3 totals 14 residues. Germline V gives CDR1 SGDLS, CDR2 YYNGEE.

V gene TRBV14 combines with J gene TRBJ1-2; D might be TRBD1 (5 bases). CDR3 size: 15 residues. Between the trimmed V and J ends, which lost 4 bases and 4 bases, there was a span of 16 bases. Looked up from germline, CDR1 is SGHDN and CDR2 is FVKESK. In nucleotides, the CDR3 is TGTGCCAGCAGCCTGTATAGGGGCGGCCTCTATGGCTACACCTTC. Encoded protein: CASSLYRGGLYGYTF.

V is TRBV5-1 and J is TRBJ2-5; the D is unclear. The CDR3 has 13 residues. V was trimmed by 0 bases and J by 1 base, leaving 4 bases between them. Germline-derived CDR1 and CDR2 are SGHRS and YFSETQ. In DNA, the CDR3 is TGCGCCAGCAGCTTGGACAGCCAAGAGACCCAGTACTTC. Translation: CASSLDSQETQYF.

This sequence joins TRBV7-8 and TRBJ1-4; D gene unclear. Germline assignment: CDR1 SGHVS and CDR2 FQNEAQ. CDR3 length equals 14 residues. Trimming pared 2 bases from V and 7 bases from J, leaving 11 bases between. The chain's CDR3 is CASSLSGRFEKLFF. In DNA, the CDR3 is TGTGCCAGCAGCTTATCGGGGAGATTTGAAAAACTGTTTTTT.

The chain is built from TRBV27 and TRBJ2-1; 11 nucleotides align to TRBD2. Germline V lookup: CDR1 MNHEY, CDR2 SMNVEV (reference sequence). V lost 7 bases, J lost 4 bases, and 6 bases stayed unmatched. CDR3 length equals 15 residues. The CDR3 region is CASTPGTSGYNEQFF. DNA for the CDR3: TGTGCCAGCACACCGGGGACTAGCGGTTACAATGAGCAGTTCTTC.

The chain uses TRBV4-1 and TRBJ1-1, with 8 bases that match TRBD1. CDR1 and CDR2 (germline): MGHRA, YSYEKL. CDR3 length: 14 amino acids. V shed 3 bases, J shed 6 bases, and the junction held 6 bases outside the gene matches. The CDR3 DNA reads TGCGCCAGCAGCCACCCGGACAGGGCGGCTGAAGCTTTCTTT. Protein: CASSHPDRAAEAFF.